This TCR beta chain derives from a study of blood T cell repertoires in COVID-19. Study overall: Some COVID-19 samples were acute and others convalescent; all came from the United States, Italy and Spain. T cells, B-cell-depleted T cells, or PBMCs supplied cDNA or gDNA.

Patients of the Seattle cohort, enrolled during active infection, were followed longitudinally. The authors' processing: Reference gene primer amplification in the assay estimated nucleated cell counts. Profiled with immunoSEQ multiplex PCR; TCRdb holds only in-frame clones, not every one. V, J and clone size are taken as reported in that table, and D and trimming were inferred from the DNA itself. The sample has 250,000 to 350,000 clones, about nine tenths seen once. Sequencing was carried out using peripheral blood. The receptor comes from a woman aged 25 to 45 with COVID-19, enrolled during active disease.

The CDR3 DNA is TGTGCCAGCAGCTTTGGGCTAGCGGGAAACAATGAGCAGTTCTTC. Amino acid sequence: CASSFGLAGNNEQFF. J is TRBJ2-1 and V is TRBV7-3; 9 positions match TRBD2. The V gene's germline CDR1 is SGHTA and CDR2 FQGTGA. There are 15 residues in the CDR3. With 3 bases clipped from V and 5 bases from J, the junction kept 5 bases outside the gene matches. The full variable domain, rest sourced from reference TRBV7-3 and TRBJ2-1, is GAGVSQTPSNKVTEKGKYVELRCDPISGHTALYWYRQSLGQGPEFLIYFQGTGAADDSGLPNDRFFAVRPEGSVSTLKIQRTERGDSAVYLCASSFGLAGNNEQFFGPGTRLTVL.